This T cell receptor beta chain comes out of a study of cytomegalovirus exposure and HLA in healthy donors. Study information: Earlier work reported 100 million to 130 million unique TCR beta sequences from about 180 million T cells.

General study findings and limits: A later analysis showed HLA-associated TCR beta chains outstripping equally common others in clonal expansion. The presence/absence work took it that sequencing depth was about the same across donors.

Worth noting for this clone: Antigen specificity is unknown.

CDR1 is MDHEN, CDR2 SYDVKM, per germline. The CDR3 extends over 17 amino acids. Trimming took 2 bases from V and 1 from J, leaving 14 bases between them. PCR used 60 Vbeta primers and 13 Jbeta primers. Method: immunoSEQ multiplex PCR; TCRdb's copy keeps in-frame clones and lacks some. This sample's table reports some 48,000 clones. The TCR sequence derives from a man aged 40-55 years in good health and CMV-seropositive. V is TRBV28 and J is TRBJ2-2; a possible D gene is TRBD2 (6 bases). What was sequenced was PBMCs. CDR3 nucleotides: TGTGCCAGCAGTTTAATCTGGACTACTATGAACACCGGGGAGCTGTTTTTT. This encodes CASSLIWTTMNTGELFF.